The 29 T cell receptor beta chains reported below all come from one sample, sequenced in a study of shared clonotypes between healthy human individuals. The table came from immunoSEQ multiplex PCR; TCRdb's copy has only in-frame clones and leaves some out. The table lists around 2.3 million clones, approximately 94% of them singletons, with around 0.13% in the top ten. Material for sequencing was naive CD4+ T cells sorted from blood. Noted subset: CD45RA+ positively selected. The receptor set was obtained from a man aged 18 to 30 in good health.

This clone has just one count. Other DNA sequences in the same sample also yield this CDR3. This chain joins TRBV6-1 and TRBJ1-2; 10 positions agree with TRBD1. The germline V gene encodes CDR1 MNHNS and CDR2 SASEGT. CDR3 length: 12 amino acids. The V segment lost 8 bases and the J segment 5 bases; nucleotides outside the gene matches: 2. The DNA for the CDR3 is TGTGCCAGCGGACAGGGGGTGTATGGCTACACCTTC. It yields the protein CASGQGVYGYTF.

This chain connects TRBV18 to TRBJ2-1; TRBD2 matches 11 bases. J was trimmed by 3 bases and V by 0 bases; bases with no gene match: 1. Germline loops: CDR1 KGHSH, CDR2 LQKENI. The CDR3 runs 16 residues. CDR3: CASSPPGLADYNEQFF. In DNA, the CDR3 is TGTGCCAGCTCACCACCGGGACTAGCGGACTACAATGAGCAGTTCTTC.

The chain has TRBV10-1 and TRBJ2-2; 7 bases are a match to TRBD2. V lost 6 bases to trimming and J lost 0 bases; unmatched junction nucleotides: 1. The CDR3 has 14 amino acids. Germline CDR1 is WNHNN and CDR2 is SYGVQD (reference sequence). The CDR3 here is CASRLASNTGELFF. DNA for the CDR3: TGCGCCAGCAGACTAGCGTCGAACACCGGGGAGCTGTTTTTT.

This clone was seen only a few times. The chain is built from TRBV7-9 and TRBJ2-5; TRBD1 aligns across 7 bases. Germline-derived CDR1 and CDR2 are SEHNR and FQNEAQ (reference sequence). This CDR3 has 14 amino acids. The J segment lost 4 bases and the V segment lost 0 bases, leaving 2 bases of the junction unmatched. The CDR3 protein is CASSLATGLETQYF. The CDR3 DNA reads TGTGCCAGCAGCTTAGCGACAGGGTTAGAGACCCAGTACTTC.

The chain recombines TRBV5-1 with TRBJ1-3; maybe TRBD1 (5 bases). This CDR3 is built from 13 residues. The germline V gene encodes CDR1 SGHRS and CDR2 YFSETQ. Trimming pared 2 bases from V and 2 bases from J, leaving 5 bases between. The CDR3 loop reads CASSLQAGNTIYF. As DNA, the CDR3 is TGCGCCAGCAGCTTACAGGCTGGAAACACCATATATTTT.

V usage is TRBV19 and J usage is TRBJ2-5; D might be TRBD1 (5 bases). The CDR3 contains 13 residues. Germline V gene sequence: CDR1 LNHDA, CDR2 SQIVND (reference sequence). Between the trimmed V and J ends, which lost 5 bases and 5 bases, there was a span of 12 bases. The CDR3 is CASSLGVWETQYF. The CDR3 nucleotides read TGTGCCAGTAGTCTAGGGGTTTGGGAGACCCAGTACTTC.

The J gene is TRBJ2-1, the V gene TRBV7-9; no clear D. The V end lost 8 bases, the J end lost 8 bases, and 7 bases lay between the germline ends. This CDR3 spans 10 amino acids. Looked up from germline, CDR1 is SEHNR and CDR2 is FQNEAQ (reference sequence). In DNA form, the CDR3 reads TGTGCCAGCTTTGCCCATGAGCAGTTCTTC. The encoded protein is CASFAHEQFF.

For this clone: Other DNA sequences in this specimen translate into the identical CDR3. V gene TRBV7-2 combines with J gene TRBJ2-7, with D uncertain. Germline lookup yields CDR1 SGHTA and CDR2 FQGNSA. There are 11 residues in the CDR3. Trimming removed 3 bases from V and 3 bases from J, with 3 bases in between. The CDR3 region is CASSFRYEQYF. The CDR3 DNA reads TGTGCCAGCAGCTTCCGCTACGAGCAGTACTTC.

J is TRBJ1-1 and V is TRBV6-5; 9 positions match TRBD1. V shed 6 bases and J 4 bases; nucleotides not matched to a gene: 0. Germline assignment: CDR1 MNHEY and CDR2 SVGAGI. CDR3 size: 12 residues. This chain's CDR3 is CASRQGATEAFF. Here the CDR3 DNA reads TGTGCCAGCAGACAGGGGGCCACTGAAGCTTTCTTT.

This clone was seen just once. The genes are TRBV7-8 and TRBJ1-6; TRBD1 matches at 8 bases. Germline V lookup: CDR1 SGHVS, CDR2 FQNEAQ. The trim removed 5 bases at V and 9 bases at J, leaving 9 bases unmatched. This CDR3 is 15 amino acids long. In DNA, the CDR3 is TGTGCCAGCAGCCCTCAGGGGGCGCTGGGTTCACCCCTCCACTTT. This gives the protein CASSPQGALGSPLHF.

This chain connects TRBV30 to TRBJ2-5, with 10 bases lining up with TRBD1. This CDR3 has 15 amino acids. Germline-derived CDR1 and CDR2 are GTSNPN and SVGIG (reference sequence). Germline trimming cut 5 bases from V and 4 bases from J; bases unmatched to any gene: 10. The CDR3 DNA reads as TGTGCCTGGGGTCGAGGACAGGGGGTAGTAGAGACCCAGTACTTC. Translation gives CAWGRGQGVVETQYF.

The rearrangement links TRBV10-1 to TRBJ2-3, with unresolved D. The V and J ends lost 0 bases and 3 bases respectively, with 4 bases between them. This CDR3 comprises 13 residues. The germline V gene has CDR1 WNHNN and CDR2 SYGVQD (reference sequence). The CDR3 loop reads CASSESITDTQYF. The CDR3 DNA reads as TGCGCCAGCAGTGAGTCGATTACAGATACGCAGTATTTT.

This clone appeared a single time. The V gene is TRBV5-1, the J gene TRBJ2-1, with D possibly being TRBD1 (6 bases). This CDR3 has 13 residues. Germline V gene lookup returns CDR1 SGHRS and CDR2 YFSETQ. Trimming removed 4 bases from V and 5 bases from J, with 10 bases in between. CDR3 residues: CASSAGQNNEQFF. The CDR3 DNA sequence: TGCGCCAGCAGCGCCGGACAGAACAATGAGCAGTTCTTC.

The chain uses TRBV19 and TRBJ2-5; 12 bases are a match to TRBD1. Germline V lookup: CDR1 LNHDA, CDR2 SQIVND (reference sequence). J gave up 6 bases and V 6 bases, and 8 bases lay outside the gene matches. The CDR3 length is 15 residues. In DNA form, the CDR3 reads TGTGCCAGTAGCCCCAGGGACAGGGGGCAAAAGACCCAGTACTTC. It encodes CASSPRDRGQKTQYF.

The chain combines TRBV29-1 with TRBJ2-5; D not resolved. V gave up 1 base and J gave up 5 bases, with 17 bases separating them. In germline, CDR1 is SQVTM, CDR2 ANQGSEA. This CDR3 is built from 15 residues. CDR3 sequence: CSVEGVGALPETQYF. CDR3 DNA: TGCAGCGTTGAAGGGGTAGGAGCCCTCCCTGAGACCCAGTACTTC.

The chain recombines TRBV5-1 with TRBJ1-1; D not certain. Germline V gene lookup returns CDR1 SGHRS and CDR2 YFSETQ. The length of the CDR3 is 15 residues. V lost 0 bases and J lost 0, with 9 bases in between. The CDR3 bases are TGCGCCAGCAGCTTGGGGGCCAGCATGAACACTGAAGCTTTCTTT. Translation gives CASSLGASMNTEAFF. Based on the CDR3 plus reference TRBV5-1 and TRBJ1-1, the full variable domain is KAGVTQTPRYLIKTRGQQVTLSCSPISGHRSVSWYQQTPGQGLQFLFEYFSETQRNKGNFPGRFSGRQFSNSRSEMNVSTLELGDSALYLCASSLGASMNTEAFFGQGTRLTVV.

This clone is a singleton in its sample. This chain connects TRBV19 to TRBJ1-2; D perhaps matches TRBD1 (5 bases). The germline V gene encodes CDR1 LNHDA and CDR2 SQIVND (reference sequence). The CDR3 runs 13 residues. The V and J ends lost 3 bases and 5 bases respectively, with 10 bases between them. CDR3: CASSMGQQYGYTF. CDR3 coding DNA: TGTGCCAGTAGTATGGGGCAGCAGTATGGCTACACCTTC.

J is TRBJ1-1 and V is TRBV11-2; D not resolved. V was trimmed by 4 bases and J by 6 bases, leaving 9 bases between them. Germline V gives CDR1 SGHAT, CDR2 FQNNGV. The CDR3 spans 12 residues. The CDR3 nucleotides are TGTGCCAGCAGCTCCAGTAGAGCTGAAGCTTTCTTT. Translated, it gives CASSSSRAEAFF.

Only one count was recorded for this clone. The chain links TRBV5-5 to TRBJ2-7; D is tentatively TRBD1 or TRBD2 (5 bases each). Trimming pared 4 bases from V and 2 bases from J, leaving 13 bases between. CDR1 is SGHKS, CDR2 YYEKEE, per germline (reference sequence). The CDR3 sequence is 14 residues long. DNA of the CDR3: TGTGCCAGCAGCCCGGGACCTCACGCCTACGAGCAGTACTTC. As protein: CASSPGPHAYEQYF. The whole variable domain, filled in from reference TRBV5-5 and TRBJ2-7, reads DAGVTQSPTHLIKTRGQQVTLRCSPISGHKSVSWYQQVLGQGPQFIFQYYEKEERGRGNFPDRFSARQFPNYSSELNVNALLLGDSALYLCASSPGPHAYEQYFGPGTRLTVT.

Notes on this clone: Other DNA sequences in this sample translate to the same CDR3. The rearrangement joins TRBV7-9 to TRBJ2-2; 10 bases align to TRBD1. The CDR3 length is 14 residues. CDR1 and CDR2 (germline): SEHNR, FQNEAQ (reference sequence). V was clipped by 5 bases and J by 5 bases; unmatched bases: 2. The CDR3 region is CASSPGQGTGELFF. The CDR3 bases are TGTGCCAGCAGCCCGGGACAGGGGACCGGGGAGCTGTTTTTT.

Regarding this clone: The sample has other DNA sequences that encode this CDR3 too. This chain uses TRBV28 with TRBJ1-2, with D unclear. Per the germline V gene, CDR1 is MDHEN and CDR2 is SYDVKM. V was trimmed by 6 bases and J by 4 bases, leaving 9 bases between them. CDR3 size: 12 residues. Written as DNA, the CDR3 is TGTGCCAGCAGCCCCCCAGGCTATGGCTACACCTTC. Translated, it gives CASSPPGYGYTF.

The rearrangement uses TRBV5-6 and TRBJ1-5; D call uncertain. The CDR3 has 14 amino acids. V lost 0 bases and J 3 bases, leaving 7 bases between the germline ends. Germline loops: CDR1 SGHDT, CDR2 YYEEEE. Here the CDR3 DNA reads TGTGCCAGCAGCTTGGGGCGGGCCAATCAGCCCCAGCATTTT. This encodes CASSLGRANQPQHF.

The V and J genes are TRBV7-2 and TRBJ2-7; a weak D match, TRBD2 (5 bases). Germline values: CDR1 SGHTA, CDR2 FQGNSA. The ends were cut back, 4 bases at V and 3 bases at J, with 10 bases in the middle. The CDR3 is 13 residues long. CDR3 amino acids: CASSSTRVYEQYF. Written as DNA, the CDR3 is TGTGCCAGCAGCTCCACTAGGGTCTACGAGCAGTACTTC.

The CDR3 is CASRMGPASGQETQYF. CDR3 DNA: TGTGCCAGCAGGATGGGGCCCGCTAGCGGCCAAGAGACCCAGTACTTC. The V gene is TRBV2, the J gene TRBJ2-5; 7 bases map to TRBD2. Germline loops: CDR1 SNHLY, CDR2 FYNNEI. This CDR3 comprises 16 residues. The V gene end was trimmed by 6 bases and the J gene end by 1 base; junction bases not matched to a gene: 11.

The chain employs TRBV6-5 and TRBJ1-1, with unresolved D. CDR3 size: 16 residues. The V end was cut by 0 bases, the J end by 0 bases, with 11 bases between. The germline gives CDR1 MNHEY, CDR2 SVGAGI. The CDR3 loop is CASSYSSGGMNTEAFF. In DNA, the CDR3 is TGTGCCAGCAGTTACTCGAGCGGCGGGATGAACACTGAAGCTTTCTTT.

V gene TRBV7-9 combines with J gene TRBJ1-6, with D possibly being TRBD1 (5 bases). V shed 5 bases and J shed 9 bases, with 17 bases lying between them. The CDR3 length is 15 residues. Germline CDR1 is SEHNR and CDR2 is FQNEAQ (reference sequence). This chain's CDR3 is CASSLGQSGGSPLHF. In DNA, the CDR3 is TGTGCCAGCAGCCTTGGACAATCTGGGGGTTCACCCCTCCACTTT.

The chain has TRBV6-1 and TRBJ1-1, with D possibly matching TRBD1 (6 bases). CDR1 is MNHNS, CDR2 SASEGT, per germline. This CDR3 comprises 15 residues. Trimming removed 4 bases at V and 1 base at J, with 13 bases between. In DNA form, the CDR3 reads TGTGCCAGCAGTGGGTTTACAGGGAGGAACACTGAAGCTTTCTTT. Amino acids: CASSGFTGRNTEAFF.

V gene TRBV6-1 combines with J gene TRBJ1-3; 8 bases map to TRBD1. J was trimmed by 6 bases and V by 11 bases; bases with no gene match: 12. CDR3 length equals 14 residues. Germline values: CDR1 MNHNS, CDR2 SASEGT. CDR3 nucleotides: TGTGCCGGCGGGAGACAGGGGAAGTCAAACACCATATATTTT. This sequence encodes CAGGRQGKSNTIYF.

This chain connects TRBV4-2 to TRBJ2-7; D remains unclear. CDR1 is LGHNA and CDR2 is YNFKEQ in the germline V gene. The length of the CDR3 is 14 residues. V lost 1 base to trimming and J lost 1 base, with 8 bases between them. CDR3 bases: TGTGCCAGCAGCCAAGGATCGTCTTCCTACGAGCAGTACTTC. It encodes CASSQGSSSYEQYF.